The following is a T cell receptor beta chain sequence with its context. The sample originates from a study of blood T cell repertoires in COVID-19. Study as a whole: In each case, the material was cDNA or gDNA derived from T cells, B-cell-depleted T cells, or PBMCs.

Original methodology: Counts of nucleated cells, estimated from reference gene primer amplification, were obtained. The protocol was immunoSEQ multiplex PCR, while the TCRdb copy is restricted to in-frame clones and leaves out a portion. The D gene and trimming were derived from the DNA, and the V and J assignments and clone size from that table. The table lists roughly 240,000 clones, 83% of them singletons. This CDR3 contains 13 residues. In germline, CDR1 is MGHDK, CDR2 SYGVNS. The V gene end was trimmed by 10 bases and the J gene end by 4 bases; junction bases not matched to a gene: 7. The specimen was peripheral blood. The origin of this receptor is a man aged 60 to 69 who had recovered from COVID-19. This sequence joins TRBV25-1 and TRBJ2-7, with 10 bases lining up with TRBD2. The CDR3 DNA reads as TGTGCCACCCAGCGGGAGGGCCGGTACGAGCAGTACTTC. Amino acids: CATQREGRYEQYF.